This entry features one T cell receptor beta chain sequence. The antigen remains unidentified. This entry belongs to a study of T cell responses to AZD1222 COVID-19 vaccine. The CDR3 sequence is 12 residues long. Germline CDR1 reads GTSNPN; CDR2 reads SVGIG (reference sequence). The V gene lost 5 bases and the J gene lost 1 base, with 8 bases spanning the gap. Regarding the study as a whole: Repertoires were obtained only post-peak T cell response. Mostly white British, mostly female donors; authors suggested clonal diversity may be underestimated.

The repertoire was sequenced with immunoSEQ multiplex PCR; TCRdb's copy has only in-frame clones and lacks some. This sample's table has about 140,000 clones. The chain employs TRBV30 and TRBJ1-1; D is uncertain. The receptor was isolated from an adult in good health. The sample was peripheral blood. CDR3 coding DNA: TGTGCCTGGCGAGCACAGAACACTGAAGCTTTCTTT. Translated, it gives CAWRAQNTEAFF.